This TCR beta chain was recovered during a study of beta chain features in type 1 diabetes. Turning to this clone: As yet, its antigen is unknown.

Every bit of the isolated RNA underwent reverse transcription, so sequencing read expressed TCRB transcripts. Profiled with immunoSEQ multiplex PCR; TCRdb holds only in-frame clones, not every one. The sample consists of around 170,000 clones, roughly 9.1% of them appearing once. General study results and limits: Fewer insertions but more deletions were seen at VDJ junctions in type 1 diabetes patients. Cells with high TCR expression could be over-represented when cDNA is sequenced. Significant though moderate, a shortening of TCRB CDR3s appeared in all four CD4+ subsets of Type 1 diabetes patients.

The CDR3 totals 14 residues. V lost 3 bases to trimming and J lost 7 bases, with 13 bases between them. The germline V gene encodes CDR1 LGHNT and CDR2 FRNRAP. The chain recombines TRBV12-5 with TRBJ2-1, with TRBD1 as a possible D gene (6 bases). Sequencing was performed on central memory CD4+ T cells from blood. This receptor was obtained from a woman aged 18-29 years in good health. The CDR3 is CASGLEQGRNEQFF. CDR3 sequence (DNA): TGTGCTAGTGGTTTAGAACAGGGACGGAATGAGCAGTTCTTC.